The sequence of this TCR beta chain was determined in a study of vaccination effects on CD4 cells after COVID-19. Study findings and constraints: The vaccine-induced clones of healthy vaccinees included only 1 of 255 that cross-reacted with common cold coronaviruses.

Using immunoSEQ multiplex PCR, the repertoire was profiled, and TCRdb retains in-frame clones only, with some absent. The data contain about 24,000 clones, 81% of them singletons. On this clone: What it binds is not known.

Sequencing followed a ViraFEST assay step that expanded antigen-specific CD4+ T cells with viral peptide pools. Between days 9 and 10 of culture, CD4+ T cells were separated out. Each participant was administered two doses of either the BNT162b2 or the mRNA-1273 vaccine. The healthy vaccine recipients, who had no prior SARS-CoV-2 infection, showed negative nucleocapsid antibodies. They grew roughly 2 million PBMC in each well, adding around 9 IU/ml IL-2 and about 9.9 ug/ml peptides. Germline CDR1 reads SNHLY; CDR2 reads FYNNEI. Trimming removed 6 bases at V and 3 bases at J, with 11 bases between. CDR3 size: 14 residues.

The rearrangement links TRBV2 to TRBJ1-4; D remains unclear. The origin of this receptor is a human donor who received a COVID-19 vaccine. Some clones in this sample may be carry-over from other donors' samples. The input for sequencing was CD4+ T cells from PBMCs cultured with SARS-CoV-2 spike peptides, taken after COVID-19 vaccination. In DNA, the CDR3 is TGTGCCAGCAGGATAAGACGGGCTAATGAAAAACTGTTTTTT. It specifies CASRIRRANEKLFF.